This T cell receptor (beta chain) was captured in a study of blood T cell repertoires in COVID-19. About the study: The United States, Italy and Spain provided the acute and convalescent COVID-19 samples.

Deletions cut 1 base from V and 7 bases from J, with 10 bases between. The germline gives CDR1 LNHNV, CDR2 YYDKDF (reference sequence). The CDR3 sequence is 14 residues long. Using immunoSEQ multiplex PCR, the repertoire was profiled, and TCRdb retains in-frame clones only, with some absent. The table includes about 290,000 clones, 70% to 90% detected once. The source is a woman between 45 and 60 years old with active or convalescent COVID-19. Sequences were obtained from peripheral blood. The V gene is TRBV15, the J gene TRBJ1-4, with D uncertain. CDR3 in amino acids: CATSRGGLGEKLFF. CDR3 in DNA: TGTGCCACCAGCAGAGGCGGGCTGGGTGAAAAACTGTTTTTT.